This T cell receptor beta chain was captured by sequencing in a study of T cell repertoires in cytomegalovirus infection. Study information: The public TCR beta signatures pointed to both CMV infection and matching HLA type. Whole-study findings and limits: There were HLA-C-restricted CMV-specific TCR beta clonotypes dominating the ex vivo response. Carriers of CMV plus the relevant HLA were identified by cumulative public TCR beta family frequency.

Regarding this clonotype: The antigen is unknown.

TCRdb reprocessed the reads via MiXCR and lists one record per CDR3 protein. The sample carries around 120,000 distinct CDR3 sequences, 8.8% recorded once. The sample taken for sequencing was PBMCs. This sequence was found in a human donor in good health (CMV status not recorded). Some clones in this sample may be carry-over from other donors' samples.

CDR3 in amino acids: CASSAGADQETQYF. Here the CDR3 DNA reads TGTGCCAGCAGCGCCGGGGCGGACCAAGAGACCCAGTACTTC. The rearrangement uses TRBV2 and TRBJ2-5, with D possibly called TRBD1 or TRBD2 (5 bases each). V shed 6 bases and J shed 0 bases, with 11 bases lying between them. Germline CDR1 SNHLY, CDR2 FYNNEI. The CDR3 totals 14 residues. The full variable domain, in which reference TRBV2 and TRBJ2-5 provide the parts outside the CDR3, is EPEVTQTPSHQVTQMGQEVILRCVPISNHLYFYWYRQILGQKVEFLVSFYNNEISEKSEIFDDQFSVERPDGSNFTLKIRSTKLEDSAMYFCASSAGADQETQYFGPGTRLLVL.